This note documents a single T cell receptor beta chain sequence. Each multiple sclerosis control was a treatment-naive patient with relapsing-remitting disease that was either stable or active. Negative isolation yielded CD8+ and CD4+ T cells; FACS enriched TEMRA cells. These data originate in a study of CD8 T cells in Susac syndrome. It was with random hexamers that roughly 0.5 to 1 ug RNA was reverse transcribed. TCRdb itself ran the immunoSEQ multiplex PCR reads through MiXCR, one entry per CDR3 protein. The sample records 150,000 to 200,000 distinct CDR3 sequences, 90% to 96% being singletons. V lost 5 bases and J 3 bases, leaving 11 bases between the germline ends. The CDR3 extends over 15 amino acids. Looked up from germline, CDR1 is MNHEY and CDR2 is SMNVEV (reference sequence).

The chain has TRBV27 and TRBJ1-6, with TRBD1 as a possible D gene (6 bases). The TCR sequence derives from a human donor with multiple sclerosis. Material for sequencing was CD4+ T cells from PBMCs. The CDR3 DNA follows: TGTGCCAGCAGTCTGAGGGACAACTATAATTCACCCCTCCACTTT. This translates into CASSLRDNYNSPLHF.